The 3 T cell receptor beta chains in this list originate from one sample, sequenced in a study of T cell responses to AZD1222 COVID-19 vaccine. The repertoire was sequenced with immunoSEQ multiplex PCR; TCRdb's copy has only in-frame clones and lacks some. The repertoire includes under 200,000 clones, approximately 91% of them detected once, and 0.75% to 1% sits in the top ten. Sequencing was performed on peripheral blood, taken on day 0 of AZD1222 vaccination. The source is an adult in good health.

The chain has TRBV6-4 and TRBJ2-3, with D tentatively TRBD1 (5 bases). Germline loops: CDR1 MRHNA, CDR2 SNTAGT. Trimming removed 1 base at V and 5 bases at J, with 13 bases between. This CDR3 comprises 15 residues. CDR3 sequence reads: CASSDLEGHVDTQYF. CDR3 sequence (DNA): TGTGCCAGCAGTGACTTGGAAGGACATGTAGATACGCAGTATTTT.

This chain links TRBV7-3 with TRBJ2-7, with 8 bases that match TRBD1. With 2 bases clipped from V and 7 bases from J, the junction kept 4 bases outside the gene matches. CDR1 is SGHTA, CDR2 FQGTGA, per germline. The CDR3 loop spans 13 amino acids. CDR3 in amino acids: CASSLLTGGEQYF. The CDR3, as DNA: TGTGCCAGCAGCTTACTTACAGGGGGAGAGCAGTACTTC. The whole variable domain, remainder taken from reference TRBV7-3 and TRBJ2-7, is GAGVSQTPSNKVTEKGKYVELRCDPISGHTALYWYRQSLGQGPEFLIYFQGTGAADDSGLPNDRFFAVRPEGSVSTLKIQRTERGDSAVYLCASSLLTGGEQYFGPGTRLTVT.

In nucleotides, the CDR3 is TGCGCCAGCAGCATTCAGGGGGCTTATGAAAAACTGTTTTTT. Translation gives CASSIQGAYEKLFF. V and J are TRBV5-1 and TRBJ1-4, with 8 bases identical to TRBD1. Germline CDR1 reads SGHRS; CDR2 reads YFSETQ. The J segment lost 6 bases and the V segment lost 4 bases, leaving 5 bases of the junction unmatched. The CDR3 loop spans 14 amino acids.